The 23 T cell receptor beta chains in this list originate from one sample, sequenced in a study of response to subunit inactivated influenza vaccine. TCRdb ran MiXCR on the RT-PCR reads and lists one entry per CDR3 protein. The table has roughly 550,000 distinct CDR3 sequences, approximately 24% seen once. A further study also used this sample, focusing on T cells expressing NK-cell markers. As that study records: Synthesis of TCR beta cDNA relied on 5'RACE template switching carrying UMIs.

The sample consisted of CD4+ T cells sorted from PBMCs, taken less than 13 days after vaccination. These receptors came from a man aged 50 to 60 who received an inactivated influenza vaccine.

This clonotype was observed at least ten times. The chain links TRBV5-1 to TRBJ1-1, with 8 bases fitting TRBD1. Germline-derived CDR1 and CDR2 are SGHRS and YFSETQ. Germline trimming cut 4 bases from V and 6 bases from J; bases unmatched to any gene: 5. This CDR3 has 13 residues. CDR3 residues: CASSPGQGAEAFF. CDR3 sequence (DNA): TGCGCCAGCAGCCCTGGACAGGGTGCTGAAGCTTTCTTT.

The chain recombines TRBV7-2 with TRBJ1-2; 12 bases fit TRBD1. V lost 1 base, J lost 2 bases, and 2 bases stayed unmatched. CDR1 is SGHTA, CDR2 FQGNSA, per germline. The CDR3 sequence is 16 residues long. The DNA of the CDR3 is TGTGCCAGCAGCTTAGTGGGGACAGGGGGCAACTATGGCTACACCTTC. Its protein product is CASSLVGTGGNYGYTF.

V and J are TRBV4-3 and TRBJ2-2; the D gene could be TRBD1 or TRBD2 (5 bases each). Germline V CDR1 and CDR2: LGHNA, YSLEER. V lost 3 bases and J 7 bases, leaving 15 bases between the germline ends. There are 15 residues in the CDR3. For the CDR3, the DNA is TGCGCCAGCAGCCATCACGGGACCCAAAACGGGGAGCTGTTTTTT. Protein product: CASSHHGTQNGELFF.

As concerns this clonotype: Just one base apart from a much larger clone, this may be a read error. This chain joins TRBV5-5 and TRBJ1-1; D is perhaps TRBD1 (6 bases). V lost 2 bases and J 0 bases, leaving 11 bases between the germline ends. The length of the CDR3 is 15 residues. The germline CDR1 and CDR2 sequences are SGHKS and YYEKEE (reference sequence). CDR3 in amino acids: CASSLTGTLNTEAFF. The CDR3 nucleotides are TGTGCCAGCAGCTTAACCGGGACATTGAACACTGAAGCTTTCTTT. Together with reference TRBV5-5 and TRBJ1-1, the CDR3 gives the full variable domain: DAGVTQSPTHLIKTRGQQVTLRCSPISGHKSVSWYQQVLGQGPQFIFQYYEKEERGRGNFPDRFSARQFPNYSSELNVNALLLGDSALYLCASSLTGTLNTEAFFGQGTRLTVV.

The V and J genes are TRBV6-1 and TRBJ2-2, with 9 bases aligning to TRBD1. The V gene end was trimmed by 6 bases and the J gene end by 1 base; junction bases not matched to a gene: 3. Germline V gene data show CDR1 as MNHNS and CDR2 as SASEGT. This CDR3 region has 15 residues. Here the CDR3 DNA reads TGTGCCAGCAGACTGGGACAGGGGAACACCGGGGAGCTGTTTTTT. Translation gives CASRLGQGNTGELFF.

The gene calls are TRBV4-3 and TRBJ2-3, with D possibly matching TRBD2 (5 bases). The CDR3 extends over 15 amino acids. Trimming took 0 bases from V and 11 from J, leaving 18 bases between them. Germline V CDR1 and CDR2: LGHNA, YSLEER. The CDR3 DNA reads TGCGCCAGCAGCCAAGATCCCCACCCTGCGGGCCTGCAGTATTTT. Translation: CASSQDPHPAGLQYF.

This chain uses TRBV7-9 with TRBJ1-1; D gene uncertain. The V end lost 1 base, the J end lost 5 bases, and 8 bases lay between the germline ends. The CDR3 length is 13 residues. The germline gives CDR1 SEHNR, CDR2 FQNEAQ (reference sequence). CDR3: CASSLDGWTEAFF. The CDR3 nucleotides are TGTGCCAGCAGCTTAGATGGTTGGACTGAAGCTTTCTTT.

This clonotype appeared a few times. In DNA form, the CDR3 reads TGTGCCAGCAGTTTAGGGGGGGGATGGGAGCAGTTCTTC. It encodes CASSLGGGWEQFF. This chain uses TRBV12-3 or TRBV12-4 with TRBJ2-1; 7 positions agree with TRBD2. Trimming removed 1 base from V and 10 bases from J; junction bases left unmatched: 4. The CDR3 consists of 13 residues.

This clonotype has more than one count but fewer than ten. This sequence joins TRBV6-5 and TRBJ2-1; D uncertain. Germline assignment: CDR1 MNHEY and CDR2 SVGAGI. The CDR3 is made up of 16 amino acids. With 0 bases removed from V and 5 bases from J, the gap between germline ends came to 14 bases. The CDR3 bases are TGTGCCAGCAGTTACTCAACACGGGTCCGCGACAATGAGCAGTTCTTC. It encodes CASSYSTRVRDNEQFF.

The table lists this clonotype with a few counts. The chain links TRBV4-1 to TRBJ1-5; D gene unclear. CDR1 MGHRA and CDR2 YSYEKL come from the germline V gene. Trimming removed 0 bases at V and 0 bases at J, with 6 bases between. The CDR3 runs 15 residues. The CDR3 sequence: CASSQDAVSNQPQHF. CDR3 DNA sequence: TGCGCCAGCAGCCAAGATGCGGTTAGCAATCAGCCCCAGCATTTT.

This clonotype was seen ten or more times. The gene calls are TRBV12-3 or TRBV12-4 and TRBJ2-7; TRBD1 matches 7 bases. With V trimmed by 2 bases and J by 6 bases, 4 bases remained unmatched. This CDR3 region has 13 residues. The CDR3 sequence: CASSLRQGSEQYF. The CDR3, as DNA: TGTGCCAGCAGTTTAAGACAGGGAAGCGAGCAGTACTTC.

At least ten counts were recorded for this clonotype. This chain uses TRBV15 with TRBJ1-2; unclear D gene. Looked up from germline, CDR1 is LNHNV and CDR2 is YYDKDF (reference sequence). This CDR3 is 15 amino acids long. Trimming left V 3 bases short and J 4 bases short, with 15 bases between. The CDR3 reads CATSRTPGSSYGYTF. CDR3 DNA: TGTGCCACCAGCAGGACACCAGGTTCCAGCTATGGCTACACCTTC.

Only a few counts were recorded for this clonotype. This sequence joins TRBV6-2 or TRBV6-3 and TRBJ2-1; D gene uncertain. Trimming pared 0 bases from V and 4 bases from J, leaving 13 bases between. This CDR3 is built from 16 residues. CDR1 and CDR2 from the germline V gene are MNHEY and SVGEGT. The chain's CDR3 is CASSYSIVTRYNEQFF. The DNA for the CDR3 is TGTGCCAGCAGTTACTCGATTGTAACGAGGTACAATGAGCAGTTCTTC.

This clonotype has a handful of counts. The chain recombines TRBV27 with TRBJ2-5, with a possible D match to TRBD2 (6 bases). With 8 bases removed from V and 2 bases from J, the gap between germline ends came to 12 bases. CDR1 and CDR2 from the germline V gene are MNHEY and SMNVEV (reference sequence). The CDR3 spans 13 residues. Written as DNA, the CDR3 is TGTGCCAGCCGAAGTAGCGGACAAGAGACCCAGTACTTC. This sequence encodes CASRSSGQETQYF.

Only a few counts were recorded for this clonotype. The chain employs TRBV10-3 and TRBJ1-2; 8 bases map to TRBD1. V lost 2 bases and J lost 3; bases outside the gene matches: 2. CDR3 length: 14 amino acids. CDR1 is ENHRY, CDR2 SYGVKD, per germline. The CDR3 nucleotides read TGTGCCATCAGTGAGGACAGGGGTGACTATGGCTACACCTTC. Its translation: CAISEDRGDYGYTF.

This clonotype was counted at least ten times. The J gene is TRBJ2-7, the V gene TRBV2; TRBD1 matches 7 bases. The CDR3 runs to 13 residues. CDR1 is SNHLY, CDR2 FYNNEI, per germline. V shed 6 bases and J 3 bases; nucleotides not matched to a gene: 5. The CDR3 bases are TGTGCCAGCAGAGAGACAGGGCACTACGAGCAGTACTTC. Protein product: CASRETGHYEQYF.

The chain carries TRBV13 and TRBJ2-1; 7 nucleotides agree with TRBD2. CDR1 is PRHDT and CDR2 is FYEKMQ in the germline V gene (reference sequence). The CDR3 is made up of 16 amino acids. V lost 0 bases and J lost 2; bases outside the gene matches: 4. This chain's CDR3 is CASSLGTSRAYNEQFF. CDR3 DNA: TGTGCCAGCAGCTTAGGGACTAGCCGAGCCTACAATGAGCAGTTCTTC.

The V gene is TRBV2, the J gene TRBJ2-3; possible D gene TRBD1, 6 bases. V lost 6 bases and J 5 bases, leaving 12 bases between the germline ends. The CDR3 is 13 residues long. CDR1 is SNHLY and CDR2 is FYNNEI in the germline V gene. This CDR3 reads CASRAQQGDTQYF. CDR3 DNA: TGTGCCAGCAGGGCGCAACAGGGAGATACGCAGTATTTT.

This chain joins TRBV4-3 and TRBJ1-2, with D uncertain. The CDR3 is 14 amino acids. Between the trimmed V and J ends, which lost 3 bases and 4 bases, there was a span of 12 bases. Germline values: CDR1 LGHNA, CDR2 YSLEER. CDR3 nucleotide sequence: TGCGCCAGCAGCCAGAACCAGAGCCCCTATGGCTACACCTTC. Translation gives CASSQNQSPYGYTF.

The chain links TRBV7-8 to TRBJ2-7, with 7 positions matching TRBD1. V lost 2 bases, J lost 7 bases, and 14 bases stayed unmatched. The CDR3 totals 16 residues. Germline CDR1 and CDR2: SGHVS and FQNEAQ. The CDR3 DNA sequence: TGTGCCAGCAGCTTATTCCCGGGACAGTTCTTTGGGGAGCAGTACTTC. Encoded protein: CASSLFPGQFFGEQYF.

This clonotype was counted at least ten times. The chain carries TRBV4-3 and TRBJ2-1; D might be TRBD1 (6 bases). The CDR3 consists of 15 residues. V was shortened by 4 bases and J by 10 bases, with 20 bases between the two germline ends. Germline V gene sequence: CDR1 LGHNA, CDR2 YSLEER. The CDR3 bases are TGCGCCAGCAGCCCTCAAGGGGGTGGACAAAACGAGCAGTTCTTC. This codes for CASSPQGGGQNEQFF.

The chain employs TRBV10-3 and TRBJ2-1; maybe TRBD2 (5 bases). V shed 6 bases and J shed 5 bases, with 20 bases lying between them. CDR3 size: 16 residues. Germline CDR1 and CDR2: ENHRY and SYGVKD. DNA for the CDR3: TGTGCCATCAGCTGGACTTACGACGCCCGGGACAATGAGCAGTTCTTC. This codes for CAISWTYDARDNEQFF.

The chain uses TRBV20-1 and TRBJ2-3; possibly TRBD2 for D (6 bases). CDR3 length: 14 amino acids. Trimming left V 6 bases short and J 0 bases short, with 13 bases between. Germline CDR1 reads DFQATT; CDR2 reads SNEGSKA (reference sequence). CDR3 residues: CSAPMAGSTDTQYF. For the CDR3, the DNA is TGCAGTGCCCCTATGGCGGGAAGCACAGATACGCAGTATTTT.